These 26 T cell receptor beta chains share one sample of origin, sequenced in a study of human T cells and chemical hapten exposure. As to time point: pre-sensitization, week 0. The sample's treatment: therapeutic diphenylcyclopropenone sensitization with weekly scalp DPC. MiXCR, applied by TCRdb to the RACE reads, yields one record per CDR3 protein. The sample lists 270,000 or so distinct CDR3 sequences, roughly 8% occurring once. This sample comprised whole blood, obtained in connection with sensitization to the hapten diphenylcyclopropenone (DPC). The receptor set was obtained from a man in his late teens or twenties with alopecia areata. Some clones in this sample may be carry-over from other donors' samples.

In this sample, this clonotype turned up a few times. The chain employs TRBV3-1 and TRBJ1-2, with D possibly matching TRBD1 (6 bases). CDR1 is LGHDT, CDR2 YNNKEL, per germline (reference sequence). The CDR3 runs to 16 residues. The V end lost 2 bases, the J end lost 4 bases, and 17 bases lay between the germline ends. CDR3 sequence (DNA): TGTGCCAGCAGCCAACATGGACAGACAGAGTTCTATGGCTACACCTTC. Amino acids: CASSQHGQTEFYGYTF.

V usage is TRBV2 and J usage is TRBJ1-1; TRBD1 is a possible D gene (6 bases). V lost 7 bases and J 0 bases, leaving 12 bases between the germline ends. The CDR3 covers 14 residues. Per the germline V gene, CDR1 is SNHLY and CDR2 is FYNNEI. CDR3 amino acids: CASTSDSLNTEAFF. The CDR3 DNA follows: TGTGCCAGCACTTCGGACAGCTTGAACACTGAAGCTTTCTTT. The full variable domain, rest sourced from reference TRBV2 and TRBJ1-1, is EPEVTQTPSHQVTQMGQEVILRCVPISNHLYFYWYRQILGQKVEFLVSFYNNEISEKSEIFDDQFSVERPDGSNFTLKIRSTKLEDSAMYFCASTSDSLNTEAFFGQGTRLTVV.

This clonotype occurred many times. One end of the junction does not line up with germline, which may come from a read error. The V gene is TRBV6-2 or TRBV6-3, the J gene TRBJ2-3, with D unclear. CDR3 length: 13 residues. CDR1 and CDR2 from the germline V gene are MNHEY and SVGEGT. The CDR3 region has the DNA TGTGCCAGCAGCTACTCGAACCCAGATACGCAGTATTTT. Translated: CASSYSNPDTQYF.

This clonotype appeared many times. The rearrangement uses TRBV5-1 and TRBJ1-1; possible D gene TRBD1, 5 bases. The CDR3 is made up of 12 amino acids. The V and J ends lost 5 bases and 5 bases respectively, with 10 bases between them. Per germline, CDR1 SGHRS and CDR2 YFSETQ. DNA for the CDR3: TGCGCCAGCAGTTTAGGGGCAACTGAAGCTTTCTTT. Encoded protein: CASSLGATEAFF.

This clonotype was detected a few times. The chain links TRBV6-2 or TRBV6-3 to TRBJ2-2; 8 nucleotides align to TRBD2. Trimming took 7 bases from V and 5 from J; bases not matched to a gene: 9. CDR1 is MNHEY and CDR2 is SVGEGT in the germline V gene. The CDR3 totals 15 residues. The CDR3 DNA reads as TGTGCCAGCACCCTGACGGGGGGGCCGACCGGGGAGCTGTTTTTT. Translated: CASTLTGGPTGELFF.

This clonotype has more than one count but fewer than ten. The CDR3 DNA follows: TGTGCCAGCAGCTTGGTGGGGGACTTGGATGAAAAACTGTTTTTT. Translating it yields CASSLVGDLDEKLFF. V usage is TRBV5-5 and J usage is TRBJ1-4; the D gene is possibly TRBD1 (5 bases). The CDR3 consists of 15 residues. V was cut by 0 bases and J by 6 bases, with 12 bases left in between. Germline CDR1 reads SGHKS; CDR2 reads YYEKEE (reference sequence).

The chain is built from TRBV2 and TRBJ2-5; D might be TRBD1 (5 bases). CDR1 is SNHLY, CDR2 FYNNEI, per germline. This CDR3 comprises 12 residues. V was cut by 10 bases and J by 1 base, with 10 bases left in between. As DNA, the CDR3 is TGTGCCACCGGACAAAGCCAAGAGACCCAGTACTTC. The encoded protein is CATGQSQETQYF. Full variable domain (outside the CDR3, taken from reference TRBV2 and TRBJ2-5): EPEVTQTPSHQVTQMGQEVILRCVPISNHLYFYWYRQILGQKVEFLVSFYNNEISEKSEIFDDQFSVERPDGSNFTLKIRSTKLEDSAMYFCATGQSQETQYFGPGTRLLVL.

The gene calls are TRBV12-3 or TRBV12-4 and TRBJ1-3; 7 bases fit TRBD1. This CDR3 has 12 amino acids. The trim removed 11 bases at V and 1 base at J, leaving 2 bases unmatched. The CDR3 here is CAQGGSGNTIYF. The CDR3 coding sequence is TGTGCCCAGGGGGGGTCTGGAAACACCATATATTTT.

This chain links TRBV4-3 with TRBJ1-6; possible D gene TRBD1, 5 bases. Trimming cost V 2 bases and J 6 bases, with 8 bases left between them. This CDR3 has 14 residues. The V gene's germline CDR1 is LGHNA and CDR2 YSLEER. CDR3 sequence (DNA): TGCGCCAGCAGCCAAAGGGGCTTTAATTCACCCCTCCACTTT. This sequence encodes CASSQRGFNSPLHF.

In this sample, this clonotype turned up a few times. The chain links TRBV6-1 to TRBJ2-2; D is perhaps TRBD1 (6 bases). V lost 4 bases to trimming and J lost 0 bases, with 12 bases between them. The CDR3 covers 16 residues. Germline V gene data show CDR1 as MNHNS and CDR2 as SASEGT. CDR3 sequence reads: CASSAHREPNTGELFF. The CDR3 DNA sequence: TGTGCCAGCAGTGCCCACAGGGAACCGAACACCGGGGAGCTGTTTTTT.

This clonotype was detected many times. This chain's CDR3 is CASRLTGNGYTF. The CDR3 DNA reads as TGTGCCAGCAGGCTAACAGGGAATGGCTACACCTTC. This chain connects TRBV2 to TRBJ1-2, with a weak D call TRBD1 (6 bases). V was trimmed by 6 bases and J by 6 bases, leaving 11 bases between them. CDR1 is SNHLY, CDR2 FYNNEI, per germline. There are 12 residues in the CDR3.

This clonotype was counted only a few times. CDR3 protein: CASSYAYRAQGAFF. The CDR3 region has the DNA TGTGCCAGCAGTTACGCCTACAGGGCCCAAGGGGCTTTCTTT. This rearrangement joins TRBV6-5 to TRBJ1-1, with a weak D call TRBD1 (6 bases). CDR1 and CDR2 (germline): MNHEY, SVGAGI. Trimming stripped 2 bases from V and 11 bases from J, with 18 bases between. The CDR3 has 14 amino acids.

Concerning this clonotype: Compared with germline, one end of the junction differs, possibly owing to a read error. J is TRBJ1-1 and V is TRBV3-1; 10 bases agree with TRBD1. This CDR3 has 16 amino acids. The germline gives CDR1 LGHDT, CDR2 YNNKEL (reference sequence). CDR3 in amino acids: CASSQDGTGDTTEAYF. The CDR3, as DNA: TGTGCCAGCAGCCAAGACGGGACAGGGGATACCACTGAAGCTTACTTT.

This clonotype was observed a single time. J is TRBJ1-1 and V is TRBV6-2 or TRBV6-3; D is ambiguous. Germline CDR1 and CDR2: MNHEY and SVGEGT. V was cut by 5 bases and J by 1 base, with 14 bases left in between. The CDR3 consists of 15 residues. The CDR3 loop reads CASSPPGTQNTEAFF. The DNA of the CDR3 is TGTGCCAGCAGTCCCCCAGGAACTCAGAACACTGAAGCTTTCTTT.

The table lists this clonotype with many counts. The gene calls are TRBV6-2 or TRBV6-3 and TRBJ1-1; weak D call: TRBD1 (5 bases). The CDR3 has 14 residues. The ends were cut back, 6 bases at V and 4 bases at J, with 15 bases in the middle. Per the germline V gene, CDR1 is MNHEY and CDR2 is SVGEGT. The CDR3 here is CASSSGGSGTEAFF. CDR3 sequence (DNA): TGTGCCAGCAGCTCCGGGGGTAGTGGCACTGAAGCTTTCTTT.

This clonotype was picked up many times. V is TRBV20-1 and J is TRBJ1-1; the match to TRBD1 covers 7 bases. Germline V gives CDR1 DFQATT, CDR2 SNEGSKA (reference sequence). V was pared by 6 bases and J by 11 bases, with 12 bases of the junction left unmatched. This CDR3 has 12 residues. CDR3 amino acids: CSAGGLHIAAFF. In DNA form, the CDR3 reads TGCAGTGCAGGGGGCCTTCACATCGCGGCTTTCTTT.

A few counts support this clonotype. In DNA form, the CDR3 reads TGCGCCAGCAGCCAAGCCCGACAGGGAACTTATTCTGGGGCCAACGTCCTGACTTTC. Protein sequence: CASSQARQGTYSGANVLTF. The genes are TRBV4-3 and TRBJ2-6; 7 positions match TRBD1. Germline CDR1 LGHNA, CDR2 YSLEER. J gave up 1 base and V 1 base, and 10 bases lay outside the gene matches. This CDR3 spans 19 amino acids.

This clonotype showed up many times. The rearrangement links TRBV4-3 to TRBJ1-2; TRBD1 agrees at 8 bases. This CDR3 spans 15 amino acids. Looked up from germline, CDR1 is LGHNA and CDR2 is YSLEER. Losses at the gene ends were 0 bases for V and 8 bases for J; bases not matched to a gene: 8. CDR3 sequence (DNA): TGCGCCAGCAGCCAAGACCTCAGGGGGCCATCAGGCTACACCTTC. The encoded protein is CASSQDLRGPSGYTF.

This clonotype has only a few counts. The gene calls are TRBV6-1 and TRBJ1-2; TRBD1 matches at 10 bases. This CDR3 has 14 residues. J gave up 4 bases and V 8 bases, and 7 bases lay outside the gene matches. Germline loops: CDR1 MNHNS, CDR2 SASEGT. The CDR3, as DNA: TGTGCCAGCTCGACGGGACAGGGGTCCTATGGCTACACCTTC. It specifies CASSTGQGSYGYTF.

In its sample, this clonotype was seen a few times. The rearrangement links TRBV18 to TRBJ2-1, with no clear D. V was cut by 2 bases and J by 6 bases, with 5 bases left in between. Germline loops: CDR1 KGHSH, CDR2 LQKENI. This CDR3 has 12 residues. CDR3: CASSPAPNEQFF. CDR3 bases: TGTGCCAGCTCACCAGCTCCCAATGAGCAGTTCTTC. Supplemented by reference TRBV18 and TRBJ2-1, the full variable domain reads NAGVMQNPRHLVRRRGQEARLRCSPMKGHSHVYWYRQLPEEGLKFMVYLQKENIIDESGMPKERFSAEFPKEGPSILRIQQVVRGDSAAYFCASSPAPNEQFFGPGTRLTVL.

The rearrangement links TRBV7-8 to TRBJ1-2; D is uncertain. This CDR3 is 16 amino acids long. Germline-derived CDR1 and CDR2 are SGHVS and FQNEAQ. V lost 0 bases and J 4 bases, leaving 15 bases between the germline ends. The CDR3 DNA is TGTGCCAGCAGCTTAGCCTTGGGCCCCTGGTTCTATGGCTACACCTTC. This gives the protein CASSLALGPWFYGYTF.

The J gene is TRBJ1-4, the V gene TRBV28; 8 nucleotides line up with TRBD1. Per germline, CDR1 MDHEN and CDR2 SYDVKM. V lost 3 bases, J lost 0 bases, and 9 bases stayed unmatched. The CDR3 spans 18 residues. The DNA of the CDR3 is TGTGCCAGCAGTTTTATCGGACAGGGACTAGCAACTAATGAAAAACTGTTTTTT. It yields the protein CASSFIGQGLATNEKLFF.

There are many counts of this clonotype. The rearrangement joins TRBV6-2 or TRBV6-3 to TRBJ2-7; D is unclear. CDR1 is MNHEY, CDR2 SVGEGT, per germline. CDR3 length: 13 residues. V lost 4 bases and J 4 bases, leaving 11 bases between the germline ends. CDR3 bases: TGTGCCAGCAGTTTTGAGGATTGGTACGAGCAGTACTTC. Translation gives CASSFEDWYEQYF.

This clonotype was seen only a few times. The rearrangement uses TRBV10-3 and TRBJ1-1; D ambiguous. In germline, CDR1 is ENHRY, CDR2 SYGVKD. V was shortened by 0 bases and J by 10 bases, with 9 bases between the two germline ends. The CDR3 sequence is 12 residues long. CDR3 region: CAISESARGAFF. DNA for the CDR3: TGTGCCATCAGTGAGTCGGCTCGGGGAGCTTTCTTT.

This clonotype was detected many times. V usage is TRBV4-3 and J usage is TRBJ2-2, with D perhaps assigned TRBD1 or TRBD2 (5 bases each). Trimming cost V 3 bases and J 2 bases, with 16 bases left between them. Germline CDR1 reads LGHNA; CDR2 reads YSLEER. The CDR3 has 17 residues. The DNA for the CDR3 is TGCGCCAGCAGCCATCCCTCCGGGGCTTCTAACACCGGGGAGCTGTTTTTT. It specifies CASSHPSGASNTGELFF.

This clonotype was found a few times. V usage is TRBV3-1 and J usage is TRBJ2-3, with 15 bases matching TRBD2. The trim removed 0 bases at V and 3 bases at J, leaving 10 bases unmatched. This CDR3 has 20 residues. Germline loops: CDR1 LGHDT, CDR2 YNNKEL (reference sequence). The CDR3 loop is CASSQDRGLAGGPETDTQYF. Here the CDR3 DNA reads TGTGCCAGCAGCCAAGATCGTGGACTAGCGGGGGGGCCAGAAACAGATACGCAGTATTTT.